The 17 T cell receptor beta chains below come from one sample, sequenced in a study of beta chain features in type 1 diabetes. General study results and limits: Among patients with Type 1 diabetes, TCRB CDR3s were moderately but significantly shorter in every one of the four CD4+ subsets.

The antigens these receptors bind are not known. Expressed TCRB transcripts were sequenced after all isolated RNA was converted to cDNA. Assay used: immunoSEQ multiplex PCR; TCRdb lists only in-frame clones, some missing. The table includes about 700,000 clones, roughly an eighth detected once. The sample consisted of naive CD4+ T cells from blood. Every receptor here comes from a man aged 18 to 30 with type 1 diabetes.

The J gene is TRBJ1-2, the V gene TRBV29-1; D remains ambiguous. V was pared by 4 bases and J by 8 bases, with 11 bases between. The CDR3 consists of 11 residues. The germline V gene has CDR1 SQVTM and CDR2 ANQGSEA. The CDR3 is CSVGETKGYTF. The CDR3 nucleotides are TGCAGCGTTGGGGAGACAAAAGGCTACACCTTC.

This clone was found a few times. The chain carries TRBV5-4 and TRBJ2-6; D ambiguous. CDR1 and CDR2 (germline): SGHNT, YYREEE (reference sequence). The CDR3 covers 16 residues. Trimming took off 4 bases at V and 3 bases at J, with 14 bases between the two ends. CDR3 region: CASSPRGNIGANVLTF. CDR3 sequence (DNA): TGTGCCAGCAGCCCTCGAGGCAATATTGGGGCCAACGTCCTGACTTTC.

For this clone: Other DNA sequences of this sample code for an identical CDR3. The rearrangement uses TRBV28 and TRBJ1-2; no clear D. This CDR3 has 13 amino acids. Per germline, CDR1 MDHEN and CDR2 SYDVKM. Trimming left V 3 bases short and J 2 bases short, with 7 bases between. CDR3 amino acids: CASSFGQNYGYTF. The CDR3 bases are TGTGCCAGCAGTTTCGGGCAGAACTATGGCTACACCTTC.

J is TRBJ2-7 and V is TRBV19; 7 bases agree with TRBD2. The V and J ends lost 10 bases and 0 bases, in that order; junction bases with no gene match: 6. Germline CDR1 reads LNHDA; CDR2 reads SQIVND (reference sequence). This CDR3 is 13 amino acids long. The DNA for the CDR3 is TGTGCCACAAGAGCGGGGAACTCCTACGAGCAGTACTTC. It translates to CATRAGNSYEQYF.

This chain joins TRBV9 and TRBJ2-1; 7 nucleotides agree with TRBD2. The germline V gene has CDR1 SGDLS and CDR2 YYNGEE. V gave up 3 bases and J gave up 6 bases; unmatched junction bases: 9. This CDR3 spans 15 amino acids. DNA of the CDR3: TGTGCCAGCAGCGCCAGCGGGGATCTTGGCAATGAGCAGTTCTTC. Protein: CASSASGDLGNEQFF.

In this sample, this clone turned up a few times. V usage is TRBV7-2 and J usage is TRBJ1-4; 9 nucleotides match TRBD1. Germline lookup yields CDR1 SGHTA and CDR2 FQGNSA. With V trimmed by 2 bases and J by 10 bases, 11 bases remained unmatched. This CDR3 has 16 residues. In DNA, the CDR3 is TGTGCCAGCAGCTTATCCGGGGGACAGGGTATCGGAAAACTGTTTTTT. Its translation is CASSLSGGQGIGKLFF.

This rearrangement joins TRBV10-3 to TRBJ2-7, with 7 bases lining up with TRBD1. With V trimmed by 3 bases and J by 0 bases, 11 bases remained unmatched. Germline V gene sequence: CDR1 ENHRY, CDR2 SYGVKD. CDR3 length equals 17 residues. The CDR3 protein is CAISDSPGQESSYEQYF. The DNA for the CDR3 is TGTGCCATCAGTGATTCGCCCGGACAGGAGAGCTCCTACGAGCAGTACTTC.

There are a few counts of this clone. The rearrangement uses TRBV10-3 and TRBJ2-7; 9 bases fit TRBD1. CDR3 length equals 14 residues. Germline CDR1 and CDR2: ENHRY and SYGVKD. J was trimmed by 4 bases and V by 4 bases; bases with no gene match: 5. The DNA of the CDR3 is TGTGCCATCAGTGTAGGGACAGGGATGTACGAGCAGTACTTC. It translates to CAISVGTGMYEQYF.

This chain connects TRBV11-2 to TRBJ2-5; D ambiguous. The germline V gene has CDR1 SGHAT and CDR2 FQNNGV. The CDR3 is 13 amino acids. V gave up 4 bases and J gave up 1 base, with 7 bases separating them. CDR3 nucleotide sequence: TGTGCCAGCAGCTGGGGTTCCCAAGAGACCCAGTACTTC. Translated, it gives CASSWGSQETQYF.

The chain couples TRBV7-9 to TRBJ1-2; TRBD1 might be the D (5 bases). This CDR3 is 15 amino acids long. Germline V gene data show CDR1 as SEHNR and CDR2 as FQNEAQ (reference sequence). With 5 bases removed from V and 2 bases from J, the gap between germline ends came to 15 bases. For the CDR3, the DNA is TGTGCCAGCAGCAAAGAGGAAGGGGCGAACTATGGCTACACCTTC. Its translation is CASSKEEGANYGYTF.

A few counts support this clone. V usage is TRBV15 and J usage is TRBJ1-2, with 8 bases fitting TRBD1. The germline gives CDR1 LNHNV, CDR2 YYDKDF (reference sequence). This CDR3 is built from 13 residues. V gave up 6 bases and J gave up 8 bases; unmatched junction bases: 8. This chain's CDR3 is CATSSGGGEGYTF. The CDR3 DNA is TGTGCCACCAGTTCAGGGGGCGGGGAAGGCTACACCTTC.

V gene TRBV30 combines with J gene TRBJ1-1; D perhaps matches TRBD1 (5 bases). Trimming removed 5 bases from V and 1 base from J, with 14 bases in between. CDR1 is GTSNPN and CDR2 is SVGIG in the germline V gene (reference sequence). The length of the CDR3 is 14 residues. This CDR3 reads CAWLPGHSNTEAFF. DNA for the CDR3: TGTGCCTGGCTCCCCGGACACTCGAACACTGAAGCTTTCTTT.

This clone was recorded a few times. The chain is built from TRBV5-6 and TRBJ2-5, with D uncertain. V shed 2 bases and J shed 4 bases, with 9 bases lying between them. This CDR3 has 13 amino acids. CDR1 SGHDT and CDR2 YYEEEE come from the germline V gene. The CDR3 region has the DNA TGTGCCAGCAGCTTCTCTAGTGGAGAGACCCAGTACTTC. Its translation: CASSFSSGETQYF.

This clone was counted a few times. The chain recombines TRBV30 with TRBJ2-2; 13 positions match TRBD2. Germline CDR1 and CDR2: GTSNPN and SVGIG (reference sequence). This CDR3 has 16 amino acids. The trim removed 1 base at V and 4 bases at J, leaving 3 bases unmatched. The CDR3 here is CAWSALAGGPTGELFF. In nucleotides, the CDR3 is TGTGCCTGGAGTGCACTAGCGGGGGGGCCCACCGGGGAGCTGTTTTTT.

The genes are TRBV5-4 and TRBJ1-2; 8 bases map to TRBD1. Germline CDR1 SGHNT, CDR2 YYREEE (reference sequence). The CDR3 is 15 residues long. Trimming at V came to 0 bases and at J to 8 bases, leaving 9 bases not matched to a gene. The CDR3 DNA follows: TGTGCCAGCAGCTTGGCCCTCGAACAGGGGGGCGGCTACACCTTC. This gives the protein CASSLALEQGGGYTF.

This clone was observed a handful of times. The gene calls are TRBV5-6 and TRBJ1-2, with 7 bases identical to TRBD1. V shed 4 bases, J shed 4 bases, and the junction held 4 bases outside the gene matches. The germline CDR1 and CDR2 sequences are SGHDT and YYEEEE. CDR3 length: 13 amino acids. Here the CDR3 reads CASSLGQPYGYTF. The CDR3 nucleotides read TGTGCCAGCAGCCTGGGACAGCCCTATGGCTACACCTTC.

The chain joins TRBV29-1 to TRBJ2-2; perhaps TRBD1 as D (6 bases). The V gene's germline CDR1 is SQVTM and CDR2 ANQGSEA. CDR3 length: 13 residues. Trimming took off 3 bases at V and 4 bases at J, with 9 bases between the two ends. The CDR3 DNA sequence: TGCAGCGTTGACAGGGGTTCCACCGGGGAGCTGTTTTTT. Translation: CSVDRGSTGELFF.